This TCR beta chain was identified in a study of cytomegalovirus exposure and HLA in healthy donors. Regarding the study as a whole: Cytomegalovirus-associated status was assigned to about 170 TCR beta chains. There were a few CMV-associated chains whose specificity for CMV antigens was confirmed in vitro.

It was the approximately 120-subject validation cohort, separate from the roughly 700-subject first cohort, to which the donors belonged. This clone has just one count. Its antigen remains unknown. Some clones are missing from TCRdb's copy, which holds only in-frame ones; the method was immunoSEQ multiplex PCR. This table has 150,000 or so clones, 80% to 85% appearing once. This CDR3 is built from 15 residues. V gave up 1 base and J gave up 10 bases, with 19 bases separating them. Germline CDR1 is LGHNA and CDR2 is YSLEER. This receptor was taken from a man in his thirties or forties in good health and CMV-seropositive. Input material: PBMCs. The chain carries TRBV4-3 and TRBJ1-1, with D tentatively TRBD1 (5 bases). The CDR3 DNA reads TGCGCCAGCAGCCAAGCCCCCCGGGACTCACTGCCAGCTTTCTTT. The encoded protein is CASSQAPRDSLPAFF.